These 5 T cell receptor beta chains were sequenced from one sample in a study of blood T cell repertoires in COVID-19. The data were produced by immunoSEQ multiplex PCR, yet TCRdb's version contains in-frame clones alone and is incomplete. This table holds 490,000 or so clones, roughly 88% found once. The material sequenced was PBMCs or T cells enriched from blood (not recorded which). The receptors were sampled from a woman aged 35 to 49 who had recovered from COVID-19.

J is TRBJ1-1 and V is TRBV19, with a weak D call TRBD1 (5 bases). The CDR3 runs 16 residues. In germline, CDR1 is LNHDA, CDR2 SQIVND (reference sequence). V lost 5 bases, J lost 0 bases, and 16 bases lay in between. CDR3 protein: CASSPSTEGVNTEAFF. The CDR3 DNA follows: TGTGCCAGTAGTCCGTCTACAGAAGGGGTGAACACTGAAGCTTTCTTT.

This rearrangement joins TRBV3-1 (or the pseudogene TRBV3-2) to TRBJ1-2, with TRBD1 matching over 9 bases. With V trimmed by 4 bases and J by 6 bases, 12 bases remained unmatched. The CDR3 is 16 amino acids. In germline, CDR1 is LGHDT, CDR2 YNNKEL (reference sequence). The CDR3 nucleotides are TGTGCCAGCAGCCTTCGGCCGGGACAGGGTATGGATGGCTACACCTTC. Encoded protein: CASSLRPGQGMDGYTF.

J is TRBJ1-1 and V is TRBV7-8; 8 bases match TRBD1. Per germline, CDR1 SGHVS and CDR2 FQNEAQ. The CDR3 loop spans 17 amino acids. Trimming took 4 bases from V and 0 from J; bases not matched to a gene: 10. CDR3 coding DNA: TGTGCCAGCAGCTATGACAGGGGAAACCGGATGAACACTGAAGCTTTCTTT. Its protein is CASSYDRGNRMNTEAFF.

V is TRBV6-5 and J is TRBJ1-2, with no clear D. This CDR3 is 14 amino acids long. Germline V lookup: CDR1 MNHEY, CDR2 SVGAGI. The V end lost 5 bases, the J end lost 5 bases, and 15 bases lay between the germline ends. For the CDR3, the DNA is TGTGCCAGCAGTATCGGGAGGAGTTTTTATGGCTACACCTTC. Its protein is CASSIGRSFYGYTF.

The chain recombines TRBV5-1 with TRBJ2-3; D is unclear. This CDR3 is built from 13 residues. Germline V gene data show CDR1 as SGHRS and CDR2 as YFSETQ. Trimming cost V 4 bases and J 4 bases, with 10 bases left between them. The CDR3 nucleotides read TGCGCCAGCAGCGAAGGAGAGCCAGATACGCAGTATTTT. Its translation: CASSEGEPDTQYF.